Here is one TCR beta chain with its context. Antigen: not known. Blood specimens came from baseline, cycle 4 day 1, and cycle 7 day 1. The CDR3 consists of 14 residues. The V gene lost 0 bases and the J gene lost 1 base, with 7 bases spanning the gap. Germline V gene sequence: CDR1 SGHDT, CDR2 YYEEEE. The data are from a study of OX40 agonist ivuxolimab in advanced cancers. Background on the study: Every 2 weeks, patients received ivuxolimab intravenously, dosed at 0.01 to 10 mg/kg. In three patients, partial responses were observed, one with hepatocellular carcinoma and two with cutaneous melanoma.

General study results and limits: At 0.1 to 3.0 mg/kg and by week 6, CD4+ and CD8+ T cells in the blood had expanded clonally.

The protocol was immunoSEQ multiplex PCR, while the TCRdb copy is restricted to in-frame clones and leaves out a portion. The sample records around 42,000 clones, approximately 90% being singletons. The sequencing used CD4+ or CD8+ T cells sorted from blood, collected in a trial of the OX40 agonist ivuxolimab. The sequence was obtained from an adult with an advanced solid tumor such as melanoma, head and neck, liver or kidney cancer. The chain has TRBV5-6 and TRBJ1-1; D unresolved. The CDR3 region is CASSLEARNTEAFF. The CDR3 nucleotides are TGTGCCAGCAGCTTGGAGGCGCGGAACACTGAAGCTTTCTTT.